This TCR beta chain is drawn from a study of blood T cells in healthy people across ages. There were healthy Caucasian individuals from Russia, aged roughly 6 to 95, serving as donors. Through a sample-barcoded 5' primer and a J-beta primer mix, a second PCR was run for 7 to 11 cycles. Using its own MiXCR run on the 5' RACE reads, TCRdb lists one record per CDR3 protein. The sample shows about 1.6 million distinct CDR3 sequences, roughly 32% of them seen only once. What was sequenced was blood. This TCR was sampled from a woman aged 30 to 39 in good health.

The CDR3 region has the DNA TGCAGTGCTCGACAGAGCTTAGGGCCCCTCCACTTT. Translation: CSARQSLGPLHF. The V call is TRBV20-1, the J call TRBJ1-6; D possibly corresponds to TRBD1 (5 bases). Germline assignment: CDR1 DFQATT and CDR2 SNEGSKA (reference sequence). Trimming left V 5 bases short and J 13 bases short, with 15 bases between. CDR3 length: 12 amino acids.